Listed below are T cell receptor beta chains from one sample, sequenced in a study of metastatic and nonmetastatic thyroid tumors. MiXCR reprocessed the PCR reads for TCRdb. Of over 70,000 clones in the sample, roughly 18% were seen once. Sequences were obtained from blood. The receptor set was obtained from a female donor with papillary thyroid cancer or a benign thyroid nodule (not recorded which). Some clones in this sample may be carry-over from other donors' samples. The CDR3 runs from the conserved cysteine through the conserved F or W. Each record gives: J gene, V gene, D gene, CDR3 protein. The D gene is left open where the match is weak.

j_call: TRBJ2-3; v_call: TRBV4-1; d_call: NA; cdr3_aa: CASSQVGISSTDTQYF
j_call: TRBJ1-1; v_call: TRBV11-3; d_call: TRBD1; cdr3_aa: CASSLGSRTGAGNTEAFF
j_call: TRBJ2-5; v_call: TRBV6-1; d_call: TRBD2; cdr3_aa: CASSELAGGQETQYF
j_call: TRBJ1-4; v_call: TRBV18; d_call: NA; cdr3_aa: CASSLPSGSFEKLFF
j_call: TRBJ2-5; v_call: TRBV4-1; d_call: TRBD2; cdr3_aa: CASSLSAGVGDTQYF
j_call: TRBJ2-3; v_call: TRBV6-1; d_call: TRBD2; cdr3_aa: CASKGAAGGSTDTQYF
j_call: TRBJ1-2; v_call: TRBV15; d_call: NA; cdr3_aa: CATSRGPGRGYGYTF
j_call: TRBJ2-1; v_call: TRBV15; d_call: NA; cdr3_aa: CATSSARALYNEQFF
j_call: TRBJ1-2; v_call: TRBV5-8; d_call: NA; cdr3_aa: CASRVDTNYGYTF
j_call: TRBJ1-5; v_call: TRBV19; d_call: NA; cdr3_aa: CASRKETGPLNQPQHF
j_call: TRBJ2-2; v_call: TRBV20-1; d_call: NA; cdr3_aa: CSARLRGPANTGELFF
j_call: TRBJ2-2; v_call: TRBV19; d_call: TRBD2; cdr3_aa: CASSIPPPRLSGKGTGELFF
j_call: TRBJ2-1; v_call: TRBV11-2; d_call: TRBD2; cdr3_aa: CASSLEGGGSYNEQFF
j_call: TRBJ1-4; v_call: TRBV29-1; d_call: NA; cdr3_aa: CSVEAGDGEKLFF
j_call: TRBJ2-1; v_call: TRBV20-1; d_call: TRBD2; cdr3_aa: CSASERGSSYNEQFF
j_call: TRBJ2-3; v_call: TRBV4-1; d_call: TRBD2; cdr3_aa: CASSQDRGADTQYF
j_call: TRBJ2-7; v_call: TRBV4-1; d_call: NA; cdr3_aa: CASSHEPGGNYEQYF
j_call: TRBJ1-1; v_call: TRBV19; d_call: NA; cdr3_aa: CASSIGAGLPEAFF
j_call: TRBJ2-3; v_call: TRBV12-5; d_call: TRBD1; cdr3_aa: CASGQGQGVPVDTQYF
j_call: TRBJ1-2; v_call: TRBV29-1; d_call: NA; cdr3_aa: CSVEGLTNYGYTF
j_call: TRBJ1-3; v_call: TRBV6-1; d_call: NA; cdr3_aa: CASLPMGGSGNTIYF
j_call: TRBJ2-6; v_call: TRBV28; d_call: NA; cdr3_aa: CASKNFRSGANVLTF
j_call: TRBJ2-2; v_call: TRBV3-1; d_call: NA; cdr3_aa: CASSQELTGRGPGELFF
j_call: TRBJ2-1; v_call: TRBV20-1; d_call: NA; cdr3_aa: CSAREGPSYNEQFF
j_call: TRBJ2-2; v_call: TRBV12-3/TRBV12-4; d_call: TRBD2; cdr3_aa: CASSRYASGRAVQNTGELFF
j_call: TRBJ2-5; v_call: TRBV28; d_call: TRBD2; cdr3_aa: CASSLRLAGGETQYF
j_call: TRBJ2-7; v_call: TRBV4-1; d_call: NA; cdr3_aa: CASSQEGTTSYEQYF
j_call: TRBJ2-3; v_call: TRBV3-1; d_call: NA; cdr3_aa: CASSQDLGDTDTQYF
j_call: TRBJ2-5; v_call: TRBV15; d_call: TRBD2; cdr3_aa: CATSRDRTGGETQYF
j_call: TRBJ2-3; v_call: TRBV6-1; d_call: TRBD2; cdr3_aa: CASTVLAGVGDTQYF
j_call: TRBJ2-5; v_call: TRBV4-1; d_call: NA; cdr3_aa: CASSPTQETQYF
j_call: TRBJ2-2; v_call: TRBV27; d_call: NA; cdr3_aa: CASRTGLRGLFF
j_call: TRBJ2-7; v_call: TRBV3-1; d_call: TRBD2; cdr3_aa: CASSRGSSGSVIEQYF
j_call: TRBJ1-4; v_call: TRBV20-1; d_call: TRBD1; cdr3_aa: CSASGQGVEKLFF
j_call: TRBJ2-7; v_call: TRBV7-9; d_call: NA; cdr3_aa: CASSLQATGSYEQYF
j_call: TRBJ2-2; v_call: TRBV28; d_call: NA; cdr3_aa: CASSPTPQGTTGELFF
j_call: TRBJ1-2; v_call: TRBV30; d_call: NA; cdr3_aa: CAWSRTRELYGYTF
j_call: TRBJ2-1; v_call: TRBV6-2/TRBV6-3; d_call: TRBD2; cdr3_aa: CAIAGGPPLNEQFF
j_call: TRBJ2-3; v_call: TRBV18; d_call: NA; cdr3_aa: CASSPYTEGTDTQYF
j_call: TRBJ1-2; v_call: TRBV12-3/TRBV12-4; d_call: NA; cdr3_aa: CASSLGEGDGYTF
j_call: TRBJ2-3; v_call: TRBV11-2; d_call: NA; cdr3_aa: CASSLWAPSTDTQYF
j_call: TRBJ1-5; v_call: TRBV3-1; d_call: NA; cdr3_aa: CASSQGRTSNQPQHF
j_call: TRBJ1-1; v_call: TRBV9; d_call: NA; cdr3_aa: CASSVGPGSNTEAFF